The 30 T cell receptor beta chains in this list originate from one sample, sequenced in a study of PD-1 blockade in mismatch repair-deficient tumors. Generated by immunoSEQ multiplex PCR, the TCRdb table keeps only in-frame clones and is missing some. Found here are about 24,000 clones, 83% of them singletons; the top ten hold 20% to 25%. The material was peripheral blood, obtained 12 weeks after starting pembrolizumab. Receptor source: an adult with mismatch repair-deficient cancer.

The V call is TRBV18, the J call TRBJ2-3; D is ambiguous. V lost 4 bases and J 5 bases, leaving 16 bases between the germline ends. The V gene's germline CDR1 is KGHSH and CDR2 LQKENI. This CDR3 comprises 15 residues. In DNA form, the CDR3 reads TGTGCCAGCTCACAACGCCCCCGGTTTCAAGATACGCAGTATTTT. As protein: CASSQRPRFQDTQYF.

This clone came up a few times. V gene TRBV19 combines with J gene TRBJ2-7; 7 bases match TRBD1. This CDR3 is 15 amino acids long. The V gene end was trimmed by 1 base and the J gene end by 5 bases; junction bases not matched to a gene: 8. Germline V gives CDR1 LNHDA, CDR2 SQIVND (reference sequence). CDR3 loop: CASSIGRQGKHEQYF. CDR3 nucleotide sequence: TGTGCCAGTAGTATAGGCCGACAGGGAAAGCACGAGCAGTACTTC.

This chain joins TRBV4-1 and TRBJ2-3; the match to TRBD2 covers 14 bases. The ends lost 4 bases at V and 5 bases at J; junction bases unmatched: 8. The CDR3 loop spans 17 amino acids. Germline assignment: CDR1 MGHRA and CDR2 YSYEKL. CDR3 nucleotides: TGCGCCAGCAGCCGGTCTCGACTAGCGGGAGGGCAAGATACGCAGTATTTT. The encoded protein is CASSRSRLAGGQDTQYF.

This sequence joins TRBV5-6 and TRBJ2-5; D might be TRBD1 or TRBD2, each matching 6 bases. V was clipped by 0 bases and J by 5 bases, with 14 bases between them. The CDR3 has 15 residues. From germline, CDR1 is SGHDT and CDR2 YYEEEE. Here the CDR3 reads CASSLGEGGHETQYF. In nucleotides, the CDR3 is TGTGCCAGCAGCTTGGGCGAGGGGGGCCACGAGACCCAGTACTTC.

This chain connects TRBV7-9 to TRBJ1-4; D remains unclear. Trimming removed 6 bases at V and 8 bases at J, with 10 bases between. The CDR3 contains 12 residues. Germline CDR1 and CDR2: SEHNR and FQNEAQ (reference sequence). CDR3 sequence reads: CASRFREEKLFF. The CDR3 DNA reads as TGTGCCAGCAGATTCCGGGAGGAAAAACTGTTTTTT.

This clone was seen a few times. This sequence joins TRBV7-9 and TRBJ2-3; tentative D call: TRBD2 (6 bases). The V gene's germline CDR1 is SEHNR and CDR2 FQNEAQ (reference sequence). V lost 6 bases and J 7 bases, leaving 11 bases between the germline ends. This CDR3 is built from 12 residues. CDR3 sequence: CASSTLAYTQYF. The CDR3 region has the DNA TGTGCCAGCAGTACACTAGCTTATACGCAGTATTTT.

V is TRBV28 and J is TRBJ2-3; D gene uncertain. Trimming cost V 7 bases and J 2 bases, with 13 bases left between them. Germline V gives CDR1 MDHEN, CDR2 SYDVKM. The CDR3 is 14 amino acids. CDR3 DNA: TGTGCCAGCAACATCCCCTCCTACACAGATACGCAGTATTTT. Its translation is CASNIPSYTDTQYF.

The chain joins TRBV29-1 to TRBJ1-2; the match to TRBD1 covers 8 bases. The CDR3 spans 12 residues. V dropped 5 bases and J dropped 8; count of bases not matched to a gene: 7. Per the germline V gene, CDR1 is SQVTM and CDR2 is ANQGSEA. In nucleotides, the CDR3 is TGCAGCGTTCACCAGGGGGCGCAGGGCTACACCTTC. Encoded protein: CSVHQGAQGYTF.

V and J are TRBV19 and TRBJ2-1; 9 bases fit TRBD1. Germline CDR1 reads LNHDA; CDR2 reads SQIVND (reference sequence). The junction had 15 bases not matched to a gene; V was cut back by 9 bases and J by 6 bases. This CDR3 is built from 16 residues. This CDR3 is CASRTLPGQGINEQFF. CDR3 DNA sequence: TGTGCCAGCCGAACCCTCCCGGGACAGGGTATCAATGAGCAGTTCTTC.

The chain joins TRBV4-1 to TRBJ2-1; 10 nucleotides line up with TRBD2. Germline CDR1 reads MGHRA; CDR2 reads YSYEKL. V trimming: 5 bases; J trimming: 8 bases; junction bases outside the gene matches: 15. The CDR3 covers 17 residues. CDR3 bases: TGCGCCAGCAGCTCACGTAAGAGCGGGAGGGACGGAGATGAGCAGTTCTTC. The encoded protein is CASSSRKSGRDGDEQFF.

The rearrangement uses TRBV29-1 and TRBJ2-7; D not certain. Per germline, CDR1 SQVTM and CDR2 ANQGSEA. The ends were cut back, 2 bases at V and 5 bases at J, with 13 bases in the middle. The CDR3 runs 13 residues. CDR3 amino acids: CSVENRGSDEQYF. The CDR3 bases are TGCAGCGTTGAAAATAGAGGCTCGGACGAGCAGTACTTC.

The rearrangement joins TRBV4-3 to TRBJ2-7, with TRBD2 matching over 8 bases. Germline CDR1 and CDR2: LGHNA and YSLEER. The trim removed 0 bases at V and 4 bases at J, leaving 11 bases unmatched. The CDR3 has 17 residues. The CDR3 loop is CASSQEGGPGTRYEQYF. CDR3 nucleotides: TGCGCCAGCAGCCAAGAGGGGGGCCCCGGGACTAGATACGAGCAGTACTTC.

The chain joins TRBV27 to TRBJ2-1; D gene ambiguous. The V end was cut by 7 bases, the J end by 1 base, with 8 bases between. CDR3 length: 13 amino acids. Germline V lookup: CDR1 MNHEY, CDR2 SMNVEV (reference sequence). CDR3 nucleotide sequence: TGTGCCAGCATGGTACCGTCCTACAATGAGCAGTTCTTC. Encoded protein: CASMVPSYNEQFF.

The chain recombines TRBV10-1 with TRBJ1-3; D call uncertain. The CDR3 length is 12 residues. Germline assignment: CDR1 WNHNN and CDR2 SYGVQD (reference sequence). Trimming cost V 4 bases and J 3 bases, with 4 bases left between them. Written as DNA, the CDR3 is TGCGCCAGCAGTGCTAATGGAAACACCATATATTTT. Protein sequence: CASSANGNTIYF.

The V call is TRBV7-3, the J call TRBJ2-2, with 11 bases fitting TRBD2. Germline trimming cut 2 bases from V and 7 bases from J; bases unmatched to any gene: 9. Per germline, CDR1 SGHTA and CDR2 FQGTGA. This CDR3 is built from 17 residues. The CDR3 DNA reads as TGTGCCAGCAGCTTACCCGTAGCGGGAGGGCTGGTCGGGGAGCTGTTTTTT. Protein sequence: CASSLPVAGGLVGELFF.

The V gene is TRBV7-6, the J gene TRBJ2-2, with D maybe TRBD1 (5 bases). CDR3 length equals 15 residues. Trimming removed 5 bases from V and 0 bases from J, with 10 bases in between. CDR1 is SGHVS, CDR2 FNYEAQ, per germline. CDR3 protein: CASSRTNANTGELFF. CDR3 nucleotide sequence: TGTGCCAGCAGCCGGACAAATGCGAACACCGGGGAGCTGTTTTTT.

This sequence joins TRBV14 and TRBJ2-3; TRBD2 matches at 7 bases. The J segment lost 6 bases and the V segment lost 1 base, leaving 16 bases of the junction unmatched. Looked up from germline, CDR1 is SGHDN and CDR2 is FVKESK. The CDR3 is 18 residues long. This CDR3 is CASSQVRRASGQGDTQYF. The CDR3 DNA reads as TGTGCCAGCAGCCAAGTTCGGAGGGCTAGCGGTCAGGGTGATACGCAGTATTTT.

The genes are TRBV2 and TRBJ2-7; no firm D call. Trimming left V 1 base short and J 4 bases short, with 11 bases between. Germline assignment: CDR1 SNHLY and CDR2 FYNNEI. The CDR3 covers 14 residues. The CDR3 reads CASSEDGSVYEQYF. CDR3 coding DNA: TGTGCCAGCAGTGAAGACGGATCCGTTTACGAGCAGTACTTC. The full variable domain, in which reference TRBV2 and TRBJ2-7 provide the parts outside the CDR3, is EPEVTQTPSHQVTQMGQEVILRCVPISNHLYFYWYRQILGQKVEFLVSFYNNEISEKSEIFDDQFSVERPDGSNFTLKIRSTKLEDSAMYFCASSEDGSVYEQYFGPGTRLTVT.

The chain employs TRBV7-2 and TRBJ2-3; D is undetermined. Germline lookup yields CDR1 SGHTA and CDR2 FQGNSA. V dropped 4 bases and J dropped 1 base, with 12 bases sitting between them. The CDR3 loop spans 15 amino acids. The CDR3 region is CASSYPTPGTDTQYF. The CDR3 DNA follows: TGTGCCAGCAGCTACCCTACACCAGGCACAGATACGCAGTATTTT.

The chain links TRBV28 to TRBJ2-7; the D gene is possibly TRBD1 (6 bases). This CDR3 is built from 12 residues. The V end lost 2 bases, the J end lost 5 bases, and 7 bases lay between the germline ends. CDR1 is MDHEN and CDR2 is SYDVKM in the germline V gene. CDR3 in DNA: TGTGCCAGCAGTTTAAGGGGGAACGAGCAGTACTTC. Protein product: CASSLRGNEQYF.

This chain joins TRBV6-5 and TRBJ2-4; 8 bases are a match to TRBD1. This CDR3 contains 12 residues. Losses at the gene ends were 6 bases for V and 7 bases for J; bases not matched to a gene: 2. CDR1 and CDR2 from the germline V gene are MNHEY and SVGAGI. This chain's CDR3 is CASRDRVNIQYF. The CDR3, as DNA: TGTGCCAGCAGGGACAGGGTCAACATTCAGTACTTC.

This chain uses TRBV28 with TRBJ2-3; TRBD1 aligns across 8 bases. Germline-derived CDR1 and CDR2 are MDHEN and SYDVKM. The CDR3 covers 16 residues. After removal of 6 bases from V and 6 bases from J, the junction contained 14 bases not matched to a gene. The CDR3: CASRGDSDRARDTQYF. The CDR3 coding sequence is TGTGCCAGCAGGGGGGATTCGGACAGGGCCAGGGATACGCAGTATTTT.

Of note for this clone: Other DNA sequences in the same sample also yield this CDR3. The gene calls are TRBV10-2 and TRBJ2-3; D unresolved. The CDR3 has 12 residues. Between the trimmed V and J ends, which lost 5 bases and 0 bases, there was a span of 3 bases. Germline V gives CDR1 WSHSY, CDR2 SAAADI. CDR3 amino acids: CASSPSTDTQYF. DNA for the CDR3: TGCGCCAGCAGTCCTAGCACAGATACGCAGTATTTT.

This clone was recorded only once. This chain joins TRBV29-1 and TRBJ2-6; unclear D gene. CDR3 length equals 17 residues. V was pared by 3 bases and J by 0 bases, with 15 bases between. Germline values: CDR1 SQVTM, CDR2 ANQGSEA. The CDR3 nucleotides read TGCAGCGTTGACAGCCAATCTATTTTCTCTGGGGCCAACGTCCTGACTTTC. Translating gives CSVDSQSIFSGANVLTF.

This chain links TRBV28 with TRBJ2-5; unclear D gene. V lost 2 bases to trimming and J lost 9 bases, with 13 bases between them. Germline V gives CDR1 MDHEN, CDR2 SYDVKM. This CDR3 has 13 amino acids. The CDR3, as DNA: TGTGCCAGCAGTTTAATCTGGCGTGGGGCCCAGTACTTC. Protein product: CASSLIWRGAQYF.

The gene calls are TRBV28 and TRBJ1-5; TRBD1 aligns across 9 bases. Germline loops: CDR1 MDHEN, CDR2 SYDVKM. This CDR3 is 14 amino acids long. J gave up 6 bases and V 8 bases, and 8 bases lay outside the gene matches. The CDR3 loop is CASGTGSNRQPQHF. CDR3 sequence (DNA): TGTGCCAGCGGGACAGGGAGTAATCGTCAGCCCCAGCATTTT.

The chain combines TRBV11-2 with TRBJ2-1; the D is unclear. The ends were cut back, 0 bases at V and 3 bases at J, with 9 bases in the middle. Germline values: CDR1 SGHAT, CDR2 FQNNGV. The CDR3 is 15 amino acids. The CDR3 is CASSLEILGYNEQFF. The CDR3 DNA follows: TGTGCCAGCAGCTTAGAAATCTTGGGCTACAATGAGCAGTTCTTC.

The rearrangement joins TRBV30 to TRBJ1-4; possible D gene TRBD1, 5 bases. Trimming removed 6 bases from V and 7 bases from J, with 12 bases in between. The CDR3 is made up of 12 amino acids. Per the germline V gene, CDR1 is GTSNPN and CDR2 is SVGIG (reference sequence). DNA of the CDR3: TGTGCCTGCACAGGATGGGGTGAAAAACTGTTTTTT. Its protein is CACTGWGEKLFF.

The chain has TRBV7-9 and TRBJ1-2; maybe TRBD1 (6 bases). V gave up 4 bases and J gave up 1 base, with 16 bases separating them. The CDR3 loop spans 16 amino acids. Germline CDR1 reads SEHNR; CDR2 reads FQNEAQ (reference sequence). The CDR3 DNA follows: TGTGCCAGCAGCTCACAGGGAAGCAAACATAACTATGGCTACACCTTC. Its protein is CASSSQGSKHNYGYTF.

DNA for the CDR3: TGCGCCAGTTTCAGACTAGCGGGAGAGGACGAGCAGTACTTC. This sequence encodes CASFRLAGEDEQYF. The chain combines TRBV10-1 with TRBJ2-7; 12 nucleotides line up with TRBD2. Germline trimming cut 9 bases from V and 5 bases from J; bases unmatched to any gene: 8. The CDR3 has 14 amino acids. Germline-derived CDR1 and CDR2 are WNHNN and SYGVQD (reference sequence).